This T cell receptor (beta chain) was observed in a study of T cell responses to AZD1222 COVID-19 vaccine. Notes on the study in general: Vaccine-associated CD4 TCRs spanned spike, dominant at 160-218 and 743-854. Reports indicate that nearly half of spike-specific TCRs are directed at unmutated variant regions. Baseline antibody screening turned up just six or seven seropositive AZD1222 recipients.

Note on this clone: Its matching antigen is unknown.

CDR3 length equals 14 residues. Germline-derived CDR1 and CDR2 are SGHRS and YFSETQ. V gave up 3 bases and J gave up 4 bases; unmatched junction bases: 6. Profiled with immunoSEQ multiplex PCR; TCRdb holds only in-frame clones, not every one. The repertoire holds 100,000 or so clones, with 85% to 90% as singletons. V usage is TRBV5-1 and J usage is TRBJ2-7; 8 bases agree with TRBD2. The specimen comprised peripheral blood, sampled on day 0 of AZD1222 vaccination. The clonotype was recovered from an adult in good health. The CDR3 region is CASSSGLERYEQYF. CDR3 DNA sequence: TGCGCCAGCAGCTCGGGACTAGAGAGGTACGAGCAGTACTTC.